The entry that follows covers one T cell receptor (beta chain) sequence. Germline CDR1 is LNHNV and CDR2 is YYDKDF (reference sequence). V was shortened by 3 bases and J by 5 bases, with 11 bases between the two germline ends. The CDR3 spans 14 residues. Method: immunoSEQ multiplex PCR; TCRdb's copy keeps in-frame clones and lacks some. The table has roughly 27,000 clones, roughly 92% seen once; the top ten hold about 0.76%. This sample stems from a study of T cell changes during pregnancy in multiple sclerosis. The chain couples TRBV15 to TRBJ1-5; no definite D call. The receptor's source is a female donor with multiple sclerosis, enrolled in a pregnancy study. Sequences were derived from CD4+ T cells from peripheral blood mononuclear cells, sampled in the first trimester of pregnancy. The CDR3 DNA sequence: TGTGCCACCAGCAGCCCCAGGCCGGATCAGCCCCAGCATTTT. Translated, it gives CATSSPRPDQPQHF.